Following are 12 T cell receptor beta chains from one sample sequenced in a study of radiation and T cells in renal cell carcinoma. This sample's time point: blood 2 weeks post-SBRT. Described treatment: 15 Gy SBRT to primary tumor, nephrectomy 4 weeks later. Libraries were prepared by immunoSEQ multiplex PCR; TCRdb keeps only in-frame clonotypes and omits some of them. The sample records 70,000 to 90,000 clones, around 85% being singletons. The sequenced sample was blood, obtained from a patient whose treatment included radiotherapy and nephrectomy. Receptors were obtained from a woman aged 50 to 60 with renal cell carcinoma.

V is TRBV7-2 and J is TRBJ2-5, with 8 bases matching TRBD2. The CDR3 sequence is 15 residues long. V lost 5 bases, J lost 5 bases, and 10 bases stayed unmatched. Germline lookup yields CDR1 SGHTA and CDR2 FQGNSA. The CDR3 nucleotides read TGTGCCAGCAGCCGAAACACGGGACTAGTGGAGACCCAGTACTTC. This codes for CASSRNTGLVETQYF. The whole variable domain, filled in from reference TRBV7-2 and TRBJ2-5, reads GAGVSQSPSNKVTEKGKDVELRCDPISGHTALYWYRQSLGQGLEFLIYFQGNSAPDKSGLPSDRFSAERTGGSVSTLTIQRTQQEDSAVYLCASSRNTGLVETQYFGPGTRLLVL.

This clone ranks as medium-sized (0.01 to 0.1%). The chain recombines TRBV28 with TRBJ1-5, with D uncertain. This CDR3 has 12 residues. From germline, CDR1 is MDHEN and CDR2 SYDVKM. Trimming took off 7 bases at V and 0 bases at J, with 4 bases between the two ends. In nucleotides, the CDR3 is TGTGCCAGCAAACGTAGCAATCAGCCCCAGCATTTT. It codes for CASKRSNQPQHF. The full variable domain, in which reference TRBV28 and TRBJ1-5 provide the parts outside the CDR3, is DVKVTQSSRYLVKRTGEKVFLECVQDMDHENMFWYRQDPGLGLRLIYFSYDVKMKEKGDIPEGYSVSREKKERFSLILESASTNQTSMYLCASKRSNQPQHFGDGTRLSIL.

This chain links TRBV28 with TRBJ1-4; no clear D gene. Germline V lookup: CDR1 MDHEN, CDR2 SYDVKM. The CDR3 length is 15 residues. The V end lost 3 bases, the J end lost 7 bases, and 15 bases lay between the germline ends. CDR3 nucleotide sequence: TGTGCCAGCAGTTTCCCCCGAGGCGCGGGTGAAAAACTGTTTTTT. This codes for CASSFPRGAGEKLFF.

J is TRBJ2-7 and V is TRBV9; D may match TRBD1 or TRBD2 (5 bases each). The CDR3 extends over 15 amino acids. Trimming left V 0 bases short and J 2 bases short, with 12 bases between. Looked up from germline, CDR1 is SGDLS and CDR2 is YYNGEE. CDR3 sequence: CASSVGAVGAYEQYF. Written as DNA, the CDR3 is TGTGCCAGCAGCGTAGGGGCGGTGGGGGCCTACGAGCAGTACTTC.

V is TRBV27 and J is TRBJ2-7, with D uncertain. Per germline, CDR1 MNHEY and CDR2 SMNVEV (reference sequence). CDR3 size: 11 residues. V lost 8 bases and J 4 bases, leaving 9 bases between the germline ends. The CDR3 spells CASALGYEQYF. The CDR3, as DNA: TGTGCCAGCGCTTTAGGATACGAGCAGTACTTC.

CDR3 protein: CASSLAIDSGGLFF. DNA for the CDR3: TGTGCCAGCAGCTTAGCGATCGACTCCGGGGGCCTGTTTTTT. The chain is built from TRBV7-9 and TRBJ1-4, with TRBD1 as a possible D gene (6 bases). Trimming left V 0 bases short and J 14 bases short, with 16 bases between. CDR3 length: 14 residues. Germline V gene sequence: CDR1 SEHNR, CDR2 FQNEAQ (reference sequence).

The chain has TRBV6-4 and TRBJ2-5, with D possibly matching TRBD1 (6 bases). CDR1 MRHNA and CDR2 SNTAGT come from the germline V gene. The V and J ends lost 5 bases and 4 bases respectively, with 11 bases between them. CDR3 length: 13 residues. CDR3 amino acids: CASSPDRGETQYF. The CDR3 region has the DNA TGTGCCAGCAGTCCGGACAGAGGAGAGACCCAGTACTTC.

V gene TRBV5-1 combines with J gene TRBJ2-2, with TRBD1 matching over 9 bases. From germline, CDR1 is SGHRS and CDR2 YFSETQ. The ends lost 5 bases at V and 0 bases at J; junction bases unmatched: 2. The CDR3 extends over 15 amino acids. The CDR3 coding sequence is TGCGCCAGCAGGAGACAGGGGGCGAACACCGGGGAGCTGTTTTTT. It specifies CASRRQGANTGELFF.

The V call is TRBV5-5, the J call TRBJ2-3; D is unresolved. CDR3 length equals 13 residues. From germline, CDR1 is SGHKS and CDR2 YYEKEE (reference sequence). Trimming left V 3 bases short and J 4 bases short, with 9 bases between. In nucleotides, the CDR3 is TGTGCCAGCAGCTCGTTTAGTGCAGATACGCAGTATTTT. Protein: CASSSFSADTQYF.

This CDR3 is CASSLDRGRTDTQYF. As DNA, the CDR3 is TGTGCCAGCTCACTCGACAGGGGGCGCACAGATACGCAGTATTTT. The chain joins TRBV18 to TRBJ2-3, with 10 bases fitting TRBD1. V was pared by 4 bases and J by 1 base, with 2 bases of the junction left unmatched. Germline assignment: CDR1 KGHSH and CDR2 LQKENI. CDR3 length: 15 residues.

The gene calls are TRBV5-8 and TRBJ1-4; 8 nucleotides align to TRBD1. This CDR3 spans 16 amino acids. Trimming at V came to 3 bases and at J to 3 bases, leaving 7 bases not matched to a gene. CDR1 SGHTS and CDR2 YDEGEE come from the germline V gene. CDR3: CASSSGRGRSNEKLFF. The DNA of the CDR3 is TGTGCCAGCAGCTCCGGCAGGGGGCGGTCTAATGAAAAACTGTTTTTT.

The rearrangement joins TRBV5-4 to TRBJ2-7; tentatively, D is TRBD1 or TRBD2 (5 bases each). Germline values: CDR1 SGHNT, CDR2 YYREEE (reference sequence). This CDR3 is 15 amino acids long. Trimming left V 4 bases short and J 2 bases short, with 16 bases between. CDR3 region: CASSPPGARAYEQYF. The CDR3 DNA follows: TGTGCCAGCAGCCCACCCGGGGCCCGAGCCTACGAGCAGTACTTC.